The 16 T cell receptor beta chains below all came from one sample that was sequenced in a study of cytomegalovirus exposure and HLA in healthy donors. Primers for the PCR totalled 60 Vbeta and 13 Jbeta. The repertoire was sequenced with immunoSEQ multiplex PCR; TCRdb's copy has only in-frame clones and lacks some. The table shows some 150,000 clones, with 55% to 80% occurring only once. Input material: PBMCs. Receptors were obtained from a woman aged 40 to 50 in good health and CMV-seronegative.

This clone has only a few counts. The chain is built from TRBV15 and TRBJ1-2; TRBD1 matches 11 bases. The CDR3 extends over 13 amino acids. Germline assignment: CDR1 LNHNV and CDR2 YYDKDF (reference sequence). With V trimmed by 4 bases and J by 7 bases, 2 bases remained unmatched. In nucleotides, the CDR3 is TGTGCCACCAGCACAGGACAGGGGGCTGGCTACACCTTC. Protein product: CATSTGQGAGYTF.

The chain couples TRBV7-2 to TRBJ2-3; weak D call: TRBD2 (5 bases). The CDR3 extends over 14 amino acids. Germline CDR1 reads SGHTA; CDR2 reads FQGNSA. The germline V and J ends were trimmed by 3 bases and 6 bases, with 13 bases remaining between them. The CDR3, as DNA: TGTGCCAGCAGCTTCGGCCTAGCAAAGGATACGCAGTATTTT. Translation gives CASSFGLAKDTQYF.

The V and J genes are TRBV4-1 and TRBJ1-2, with a possible D match to TRBD1 (5 bases). V lost 0 bases to trimming and J lost 6 bases, with 11 bases between them. Per the germline V gene, CDR1 is MGHRA and CDR2 is YSYEKL. CDR3 length: 14 amino acids. CDR3 DNA: TGCGCCAGCAGCCAAGATTCGGCAGGGAATGGCTACACCTTC. Translated: CASSQDSAGNGYTF.

This clone was picked up a small number of times. At one end, the junction sequence differs from germline, possibly due to a read error. CDR3 sequence (DNA): TGTTCCAGCAGCCCCCTTTCAGATACGCAGTATTTT. Translation: CSSSPLSDTQYF. This chain uses TRBV7-9 with TRBJ2-3; D not certain. The germline V gene encodes CDR1 SEHNR and CDR2 FQNEAQ (reference sequence). This CDR3 contains 12 residues.

The rearrangement joins TRBV10-3 to TRBJ2-2; weak D call: TRBD1 (5 bases). The length of the CDR3 is 15 residues. V was trimmed by 10 bases and J by 1 base, leaving 16 bases between them. Germline V gives CDR1 ENHRY, CDR2 SYGVKD. This chain's CDR3 is CASSASDRNTGELFF. The CDR3 bases are TGTGCCAGCTCAGCGTCAGACAGGAACACCGGGGAGCTGTTTTTT.

The chain has TRBV5-1 and TRBJ2-7, with a tentative D call TRBD2 (6 bases). Germline V gene data show CDR1 as SGHRS and CDR2 as YFSETQ. V dropped 0 bases and J dropped 3 bases, with 16 bases sitting between them. This CDR3 spans 16 amino acids. In DNA, the CDR3 is TGCGCCAGCAGCTTGGAAGCGCCGGGAGCCCGCTACGAGCAGTACTTC. It yields the protein CASSLEAPGARYEQYF.

V and J are TRBV6-1 and TRBJ2-3; perhaps TRBD2 as D (6 bases). Trimming took off 2 bases at V and 0 bases at J, with 12 bases between the two ends. The CDR3 covers 16 residues. Germline V lookup: CDR1 MNHNS, CDR2 SASEGT. The CDR3 bases are TGTGCCAGCAGTGAACATGGGGGGTCTAGCACAGATACGCAGTATTTT. Amino acids: CASSEHGGSSTDTQYF.

The J gene is TRBJ1-3, the V gene TRBV6-6, with a tentative D call TRBD1 (6 bases). V was clipped by 6 bases and J by 4 bases, with 13 bases between them. Germline CDR1 and CDR2: MNHNY and SVGAGI (reference sequence). The CDR3 has 14 residues. The CDR3 loop is CASRPDSSGNTIYF. The DNA of the CDR3 is TGTGCCAGCAGACCGGACAGCTCGGGAAACACCATATATTTT.

V gene TRBV11-2 combines with J gene TRBJ1-2; 7 bases are shared with TRBD1. The CDR3 has 15 residues. The V segment lost 4 bases and the J segment 4 bases; nucleotides outside the gene matches: 9. CDR1 is SGHAT and CDR2 is FQNNGV in the germline V gene. CDR3 sequence reads: CASSSQSGQAYGYTF. The CDR3 nucleotides read TGTGCCAGCAGCTCCCAGTCCGGACAGGCCTATGGCTACACCTTC.

This clone turned up a few times. Different DNA sequences within this sample yield the same CDR3. The V call is TRBV4-2, the J call TRBJ1-6; TRBD1 aligns across 11 bases. This CDR3 is 16 amino acids long. Looked up from germline, CDR1 is LGHNA and CDR2 is YNFKEQ. J was trimmed by 7 bases and V by 0 bases; bases with no gene match: 2. The chain's CDR3 is CASSQEGQGANSPLHF. CDR3 DNA: TGTGCCAGCAGCCAAGAAGGACAGGGGGCCAATTCACCCCTCCACTTT.

J is TRBJ1-2 and V is TRBV6-6; D might be TRBD1 (6 bases). Germline V gene data show CDR1 as MNHNY and CDR2 as SVGAGI (reference sequence). The CDR3 runs to 14 residues. Trimming cost V 2 bases and J 3 bases, with 10 bases left between them. CDR3 nucleotide sequence: TGTGCCAGCAGTTACGGGGGCGCGGACTATGGCTACACCTTC. As protein: CASSYGGADYGYTF.

V is TRBV5-4 and J is TRBJ2-5; 15 bases map to TRBD2. Germline trimming cut 3 bases from V and 4 bases from J; bases unmatched to any gene: 10. Germline lookup yields CDR1 SGHNT and CDR2 YYREEE (reference sequence). The CDR3 loop spans 18 amino acids. CDR3 amino acids: CASSSGVGLAGGGETQYF. In DNA form, the CDR3 reads TGTGCCAGCAGCTCTGGGGTGGGACTAGCGGGGGGCGGAGAGACCCAGTACTTC.

The rearrangement links TRBV27 to TRBJ2-7; 11 positions agree with TRBD1. The CDR3 runs to 13 residues. Germline-derived CDR1 and CDR2 are MNHEY and SMNVEV (reference sequence). With V trimmed by 8 bases and J by 3 bases, 3 bases remained unmatched. The CDR3 nucleotides read TGTGCCAGCGGGGACAGGGGGTACTACGAGCAGTACTTC. It is translated as CASGDRGYYEQYF.

This sequence joins TRBV7-2 and TRBJ1-5; D is perhaps TRBD1 (5 bases). The V end lost 4 bases, the J end lost 1 base, and 8 bases lay between the germline ends. Germline V gene sequence: CDR1 SGHTA, CDR2 FQGNSA. This CDR3 is built from 14 residues. CDR3 sequence (DNA): TGTGCCAGCAGCTCCCGGGGGAGCAATCAGCCCCAGCATTTT. It encodes CASSSRGSNQPQHF.

This clone has more than one count but fewer than ten. V is TRBV7-9 and J is TRBJ1-1; no clear D. Germline V gene lookup returns CDR1 SEHNR and CDR2 FQNEAQ (reference sequence). The V gene lost 10 bases and the J gene lost 0 bases, with 24 bases spanning the gap. The CDR3 runs to 17 residues. The CDR3 spells CATTRETVTQMNTEAFF. For the CDR3, the DNA is TGTGCCACCACCCGGGAGACGGTTACCCAGATGAACACTGAAGCTTTCTTT.

This clone was observed a handful of times. The rearrangement uses TRBV19 and TRBJ1-1, with 10 bases matching TRBD1. Germline-derived CDR1 and CDR2 are LNHDA and SQIVND (reference sequence). CDR3 length: 16 residues. Trimming cost V 6 bases and J 5 bases; bases outside gene matches: 12. CDR3 sequence: CASSPSLGTGDTEAFF. The DNA for the CDR3 is TGTGCCAGTAGCCCCAGTCTCGGGACAGGGGATACTGAAGCTTTCTTT.